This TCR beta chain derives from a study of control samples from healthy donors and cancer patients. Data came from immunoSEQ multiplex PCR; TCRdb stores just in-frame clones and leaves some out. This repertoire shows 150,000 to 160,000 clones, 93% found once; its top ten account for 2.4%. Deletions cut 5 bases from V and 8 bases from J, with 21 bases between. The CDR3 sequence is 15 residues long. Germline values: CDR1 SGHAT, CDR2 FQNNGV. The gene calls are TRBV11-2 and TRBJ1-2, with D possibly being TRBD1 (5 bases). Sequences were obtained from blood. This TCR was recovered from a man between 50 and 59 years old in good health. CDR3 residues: CASSQNRGVRGGYTF. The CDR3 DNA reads TGTGCCAGCAGCCAAAATAGAGGGGTTCGAGGAGGCTACACCTTC.